These 20 T cell receptor beta chains were sequenced from one sample in a study of beta chain features in type 1 diabetes. Expressed TCRB transcripts were sequenced because the isolated RNA had all been reverse transcribed beforehand. Produced via immunoSEQ multiplex PCR; TCRdb's table is partial and in-frame only. This table has 600,000 to 750,000 clones, 12% appearing once. Findings and limits, study-wide: Moderate but significant shortening of TCRB CDR3s was recorded in all four CD4+ subsets from Type 1 diabetes patients.

These receptors have no identified antigens. The sample was naive CD4+ T cells from blood. The origin of the receptors is a man in his thirties or forties with type 1 diabetes.

This clone has just a few counts. The chain links TRBV7-8 to TRBJ1-1, with 9 bases that match TRBD1. CDR3 length: 16 amino acids. The germline V gene encodes CDR1 SGHVS and CDR2 FQNEAQ. V dropped 5 bases and J dropped 6; count of bases not matched to a gene: 13. In DNA form, the CDR3 reads TGTGCCAGCAGCCGGGCCGGGACAGGGCTTATAGCTGAAGCTTTCTTT. As protein: CASSRAGTGLIAEAFF.

The sample holds a few counts of this clone. The chain recombines TRBV11-2 with TRBJ2-7; 10 bases align to TRBD1. V was pared by 7 bases and J by 6 bases, with 12 bases of the junction left unmatched. CDR3 length: 15 residues. Germline assignment: CDR1 SGHAT and CDR2 FQNNGV. The CDR3 spells CASTKVGTGALEQYF. In DNA, the CDR3 is TGTGCCAGCACCAAAGTCGGGACAGGGGCCCTCGAGCAGTACTTC. Full variable domain (outside the CDR3, taken from reference TRBV11-2 and TRBJ2-7): EAGVAQSPRYKIIEKRQSVAFWCNPISGHATLYWYQQILGQGPKLLIQFQNNGVVDDSQLPKDRFSAERLKGVDSTLKIQPAKLEDSAVYLCASTKVGTGALEQYFGPGTRLTVT.

The V gene is TRBV27, the J gene TRBJ1-5; D is unclear. Trimming shortened V by 8 bases and J by 0 bases, and 14 bases separated the two germline ends. The CDR3 sequence is 15 residues long. Per the germline V gene, CDR1 is MNHEY and CDR2 is SMNVEV (reference sequence). The CDR3 nucleotides are TGTGCCAGCCACATCGGTAGGAATAGCAATCAGCCCCAGCATTTT. This codes for CASHIGRNSNQPQHF.

J is TRBJ1-2 and V is TRBV6-5; 7 nucleotides match TRBD1. The CDR3 sequence is 13 residues long. The germline gives CDR1 MNHEY, CDR2 SVGAGI. Losses at the gene ends were 6 bases for V and 8 bases for J; bases not matched to a gene: 9. CDR3 sequence: CASRQQGGRGYTF. For the CDR3, the DNA is TGTGCCAGCAGACAGCAGGGGGGTAGGGGCTACACCTTC.

The V and J genes are TRBV9 and TRBJ2-1; 8 positions agree with TRBD2. The CDR3 loop spans 17 amino acids. Germline loops: CDR1 SGDLS, CDR2 YYNGEE. V was pared by 3 bases and J by 0 bases, with 8 bases of the junction left unmatched. The CDR3 region is CASSGDTSGSSYNEQFF. The DNA of the CDR3 is TGTGCCAGCAGCGGTGACACTAGCGGAAGCTCCTACAATGAGCAGTTCTTC. The full variable domain, rest sourced from reference TRBV9 and TRBJ2-1, is DSGVTQTPKHLITATGQRVTLRCSPRSGDLSVYWYQQSLDQGLQFLIQYYNGEERAKGNILERFSAQQFPDLHSELNLSSLELGDSALYFCASSGDTSGSSYNEQFFGPGTRLTVL.

Only a few counts were recorded for this clone. The rearrangement joins TRBV7-8 to TRBJ1-1; D possibly corresponds to TRBD1 (5 bases). CDR3 length equals 16 residues. The V gene lost 4 bases and the J gene lost 1 base, with 16 bases spanning the gap. Germline CDR1 reads SGHVS; CDR2 reads FQNEAQ. The CDR3 region has the DNA TGTGCCAGCAGCTCGCGACAGAGCCAGGCGAACACTGAAGCTTTCTTT. As protein: CASSSRQSQANTEAFF.

This clone was observed a handful of times. The chain combines TRBV7-2 with TRBJ2-5; 9 nucleotides agree with TRBD1. The DNA end lines up better with TRBJ2-7; the J call may be wrong. The length of the CDR3 is 14 residues. Germline-derived CDR1 and CDR2 are SGHTA and FQGNSA. CDR3 DNA sequence: TGTGCCAGCAGCTCTAGGACAGGGGTCTACGAGCAGTACTTC. It is translated as CASSSRTGVYEQYF.

This clone has only a few counts. The chain recombines TRBV2 with TRBJ1-6; 7 bases agree with TRBD1. The V and J ends lost 10 bases and 9 bases, in that order; junction bases with no gene match: 9. Germline-derived CDR1 and CDR2 are SNHLY and FYNNEI. This CDR3 spans 13 amino acids. The CDR3 DNA reads as TGTGCCACCATCGACAGGGAGGGTTCACCCCTCCACTTT. As protein: CATIDREGSPLHF.

The chain links TRBV5-4 to TRBJ2-3; 8 bases align to TRBD1. This CDR3 comprises 17 residues. V shed 4 bases, J shed 3 bases, and the junction held 13 bases outside the gene matches. Germline CDR1 and CDR2: SGHNT and YYREEE (reference sequence). The CDR3 sequence: CASSPTLGQGGTDTQYF. CDR3 bases: TGTGCCAGCAGCCCCACCCTAGGACAGGGTGGGACAGATACGCAGTATTTT.

This clone was counted between two and nine times. The J gene is TRBJ1-1, the V gene TRBV2; 7 positions agree with TRBD1. The CDR3 is 14 residues long. Trimming at V came to 5 bases and at J to 6 bases, leaving 9 bases not matched to a gene. Germline V CDR1 and CDR2: SNHLY, FYNNEI. CDR3 bases: TGTGCCAGCAGTAGAGACAGGGACGACGCTGAAGCTTTCTTT. The encoded protein is CASSRDRDDAEAFF.

The chain links TRBV9 to TRBJ2-1; possible D gene TRBD2, 5 bases. V was cut by 6 bases and J by 0 bases, with 16 bases left in between. Germline lookup yields CDR1 SGDLS and CDR2 YYNGEE. This CDR3 has 16 amino acids. CDR3 sequence reads: CASNPFRGASYNEQFF. CDR3 in DNA: TGTGCCAGCAACCCGTTCCGGGGTGCCTCCTACAATGAGCAGTTCTTC.

This clone turned up a few times. The chain has TRBV10-3 and TRBJ2-2; TRBD1 matches at 11 bases. CDR1 is ENHRY and CDR2 is SYGVKD in the germline V gene. With V trimmed by 6 bases and J by 2 bases, 2 bases remained unmatched. The CDR3 extends over 15 amino acids. The CDR3 here is CAISRTGGNTGELFF. The CDR3 DNA reads TGTGCCATCAGCCGGACAGGGGGCAACACCGGGGAGCTGTTTTTT.

The rearrangement joins TRBV6-1 to TRBJ2-3; TRBD1 aligns across 8 bases. Unmatched junction bases numbered 8, after V lost 4 bases and J lost 5 bases. CDR1 and CDR2 (germline): MNHNS, SASEGT. This CDR3 is 15 amino acids long. The CDR3 bases are TGTGCCAGCAGTGCTCGACAGGGGCCAGGAGATACGCAGTATTTT. As protein: CASSARQGPGDTQYF.

There are a few counts of this clone. The chain couples TRBV19 to TRBJ1-3, with D tentatively TRBD1 (5 bases). This CDR3 region has 16 residues. The V end lost 3 bases, the J end lost 0 bases, and 12 bases lay between the germline ends. Germline V lookup: CDR1 LNHDA, CDR2 SQIVND (reference sequence). CDR3 nucleotides: TGTGCCAGTAGTATCACAGGCGCCCTCTCTGGAAACACCATATATTTT. It yields the protein CASSITGALSGNTIYF. The full variable domain, its missing parts supplied by reference TRBV19 and TRBJ1-3, is DGGITQSPKYLFRKEGQNVTLSCEQNLNHDAMYWYRQDPGQGLRLIYYSQIVNDFQKGDIAEGYSVSREKKESFPLTVTSAQKNPTAFYLCASSITGALSGNTIYFGEGSWLTVV.

This clone was observed a handful of times. The rearrangement uses TRBV28 and TRBJ1-2; D not resolved. The CDR3 consists of 13 residues. V was trimmed by 2 bases and J by 6 bases, leaving 10 bases between them. Germline assignment: CDR1 MDHEN and CDR2 SYDVKM. The CDR3 loop is CASSLQEYNGYTF. DNA for the CDR3: TGTGCCAGCAGTTTACAGGAGTATAATGGCTACACCTTC.

The chain combines TRBV14 with TRBJ2-7; the match to TRBD1 covers 7 bases. Germline assignment: CDR1 SGHDN and CDR2 FVKESK. V lost 3 bases, J lost 7 bases, and 9 bases stayed unmatched. CDR3 length: 14 amino acids. The CDR3 here is CASSHPGTELEQYF. In DNA form, the CDR3 reads TGTGCCAGCAGCCATCCCGGGACAGAGTTGGAGCAGTACTTC.

Only a few counts were recorded for this clone. J is TRBJ1-2 and V is TRBV28; D ambiguous. This CDR3 spans 12 amino acids. V was cut by 4 bases and J by 2 bases, with 5 bases left in between. Germline CDR1 and CDR2: MDHEN and SYDVKM. Here the CDR3 DNA reads TGTGCCAGCAGTTATGAGAACTATGGCTACACCTTC. Amino acid sequence: CASSYENYGYTF.

The chain links TRBV9 to TRBJ2-5; D possibly matches TRBD1 or TRBD2 (5 bases each). Germline V gene data show CDR1 as SGDLS and CDR2 as YYNGEE. V was pared by 0 bases and J by 3 bases, with 15 bases between. The length of the CDR3 is 16 residues. CDR3 protein: CASSVAGGALEETQYF. The CDR3 nucleotides are TGTGCCAGCAGCGTAGCTGGGGGTGCATTGGAAGAGACCCAGTACTTC.

The J gene is TRBJ2-7, the V gene TRBV6-5; D not resolved. Germline V gives CDR1 MNHEY, CDR2 SVGAGI. V lost 6 bases and J lost 4, with 16 bases in between. This CDR3 has 14 residues. CDR3 sequence (DNA): TGTGCCAGCAGACTTGGCGGTGGTAGTTACGAGCAGTACTTC. This encodes CASRLGGGSYEQYF.

The rearrangement links TRBV2 to TRBJ2-3; D is unclear. V was shortened by 2 bases and J by 4 bases, with 13 bases between the two germline ends. From germline, CDR1 is SNHLY and CDR2 FYNNEI. The CDR3 covers 15 residues. In DNA, the CDR3 is TGTGCCAGCAGTGAAAGGGTGGACGAAGCAGATACGCAGTATTTT. This translates into CASSERVDEADTQYF.